The TCR beta chain under discussion was sequenced for a study of T-cell reconstitution after alpha-beta-depleted transplantation in children. Whole-study findings and limits: Diversity and T-cell counts at one year after transplant derived mostly from new T cells. There were reportedly several hundred expanded graft clones from which alpha-beta T cells came about two months after transplant. It was surviving recipient T cells and thymic progenitors that gave some patients high TCRbeta diversity at day 60.

This clonotype has ten or more counts. Its matching antigen is unknown. The TCRbeta library incorporated unique molecular identifiers. TCRdb used MiXCR to reprocess the PCR reads, holding one entry per CDR3 protein. This table holds 240,000 or so distinct CDR3 sequences, 6.5% to 9% found once. The starting material was PBMCs, mostly from graft donor cells, obtained 180 days after TCRalphabeta/CD19-depleted stem cell transplant. The source of this sequence is a male patient between 5 and 17 years old who had a stem cell transplant for acute lymphoblastic leukemia, so the T cells may come from the graft donor.

CDR3 protein: CASSLRAFSTDTQYF. DNA of the CDR3: TGTGCCAGCAGCTTAAGGGCCTTTAGCACAGATACGCAGTATTTT. This chain connects TRBV7-8 to TRBJ2-3; D not certain. CDR1 SGHVS and CDR2 FQNEAQ come from the germline V gene. V was shortened by 2 bases and J by 0 bases, with 9 bases between the two germline ends. The CDR3 extends over 15 amino acids.